These T cell receptor beta chains were read from a single sample in a study of T cell repertoires in ileal Crohn's disease. The repertoire was sequenced with immunoSEQ multiplex PCR; TCRdb's copy has only in-frame clones and lacks some. Counted here are roughly 8,700 clones, roughly 85% occurring once; the ten biggest clones make up approximately 10%. Source material: ileal tissue. The receptors stem from an adult with Crohn's disease. The CDR3 runs from the conserved cysteine through the conserved F or W. D genes are given only for firm matches. Clone size is stated in some rows and not others, as once, few, many or a class when expanded.

>TRBJ1-1|.|few|TRBV10-3
CAISGNPGDTEAFF
TGTGCCATCAGTGGCAACCCAGGGGACACTGAAGCTTTCTTT
>TRBJ2-1|.|.|TRBV5-1
CASSLQPGNEQFF
TGCGCCAGCAGCTTACAACCCGGGAATGAGCAGTTCTTC
>TRBJ1-4|TRBD1|.|TRBV5-4
CASSENRGLNEKLFF
TGTGCCAGCAGCGAGAACAGGGGCCTTAATGAAAAACTGTTTTTT
>TRBJ2-3|TRBD2|.|TRBV2
CASSDQRGTTDTQYF
TGTGCCAGCAGTGACCAGCGGGGGACCACAGATACGCAGTATTTT
>TRBJ2-1|TRBD2|.|TRBV28
CASSLIAGAYNEQFF
TGTGCCAGCAGTTTAATAGCGGGAGCCTACAATGAGCAGTTCTTC
>TRBJ1-1|.|.|TRBV28
CASSLSTGGTEAFF
TGTGCCAGCAGTTTATCGACCGGGGGCACTGAAGCTTTCTTT
>TRBJ1-2|TRBD1|.|TRBV5-4
CASSFDRAGYTF
TGTGCCAGCAGCTTTGACAGGGCTGGCTACACCTTC
>TRBJ2-5|TRBD2|.|TRBV10-3
CAISGSSGGQETQYF
TGTGCCATCAGTGGATCTAGCGGGGGGCAAGAGACCCAGTACTTC
>TRBJ1-1|.|.|TRBV28
CATSTIEAFF
TGTGCCACCTCTACTATTGAAGCTTTCTTT
>TRBJ2-6|TRBD1|.|TRBV16
CASSPRDRVSGANVLTF
TGTGCCAGCAGCCCCCGGGACAGGGTTAGTGGGGCCAACGTCCTGACTTTC
>TRBJ1-2|.|few|TRBV5-1
CASSWDSANYGYTF
TGCGCCAGCAGCTGGGACTCCGCTAACTATGGCTACACCTTC
>TRBJ1-4|TRBD1|.|TRBV5-4
CASSTRQGGTEKLFF
TGTGCCAGCAGCACGAGACAGGGTGGCACTGAAAAACTGTTTTTT
>TRBJ1-4|.|few|TRBV19
CASTGTQLNEKLFF
TGTGCCAGCACGGGAACCCAGCTTAATGAAAAACTGTTTTTT
>TRBJ1-2|.|.|TRBV30
CAWTETSYGYTF
TGTGCCTGGACTGAGACATCCTATGGCTACACCTTC
>TRBJ2-5|TRBD1|.|TRBV28
CAGRGSGGEETQYF
TGTGCCGGCCGGGGATCAGGGGGCGAGGAGACCCAGTACTTC
>TRBJ1-2|TRBD1|.|TRBV19
CASSRGGASYGYTF
TGTGCCAGTAGTAGAGGGGGCGCGAGCTATGGCTACACCTTC
>TRBJ2-7|.|.|TRBV27
CASRRSAVSMGSHEQYF
TGTGCCAGCAGAAGGTCAGCGGTCTCGATGGGGTCCCACGAGCAGTACTTC
>TRBJ2-2|TRBD1|.|TRBV25-1
CASSRQGDTGELFF
TGTGCCAGCTCTCGACAGGGAGACACCGGGGAGCTGTTTTTT
>TRBJ2-1|.|.|TRBV4-1
CASSHPPDRLHEQFF
TGCGCCAGCAGCCATCCCCCGGACCGCCTCCATGAGCAGTTCTTC
>TRBJ1-5|TRBD1|.|TRBV7-8
CASSSTGSSNQPQHF
TGTGCCAGCAGCTCGACAGGGAGTAGCAATCAGCCCCAGCATTTT
>TRBJ1-1|.|.|TRBV20-1
CSVRKIEAFF
TGCAGTGTCAGGAAGATTGAAGCTTTCTTT
>TRBJ2-1|TRBD2|.|TRBV5-1
CASSPRLAGSYNEQFF
TGCGCCAGCAGCCCTCGGCTAGCGGGCTCCTACAATGAGCAGTTCTTC
>TRBJ2-1|.|.|TRBV6-5
CASSSDPFQTYNEQFF
TGTGCCAGCAGTTCCGACCCATTTCAGACCTACAATGAGCAGTTCTTC
>TRBJ2-5|.|once|TRBV7-2
CASSLVAVQETQYF
TGTGCCAGCAGCTTAGTGGCGGTCCAAGAGACCCAGTACTTC